Listed here are 20 T cell receptor beta chains from one sample, sequenced in a study of T cell responses to AZD1222 COVID-19 vaccine. Sequencing was performed with immunoSEQ multiplex PCR; in TCRdb, only in-frame clones are kept and a portion is missing. The sample lists under 25,000 clones, roughly 84% seen once, with more than 15% in the top ten. The input for sequencing was peripheral blood, taken 28 days after the second AZD1222 dose. The source is an adult who received the AZD1222 COVID-19 vaccine.

The chain is built from TRBV2 and TRBJ2-7; 9 bases agree with TRBD1. The CDR3 has 16 residues. The J segment lost 3 bases and the V segment lost 7 bases, leaving 13 bases of the junction unmatched. Germline-derived CDR1 and CDR2 are SNHLY and FYNNEI. CDR3 residues: CASTVLRDREDYEQYF. The CDR3 region has the DNA TGTGCCAGCACTGTACTCCGGGACAGGGAAGACTACGAGCAGTACTTC.

The gene calls are TRBV5-6 and TRBJ2-4; D assignment may be TRBD1 or TRBD2 (5 bases each). Between the trimmed V and J ends, which lost 2 bases and 9 bases, there was a span of 12 bases. The CDR3 totals 13 residues. Germline-derived CDR1 and CDR2 are SGHDT and YYEEEE. The CDR3 spells CASSFRDEGIQYF. DNA of the CDR3: TGTGCCAGCAGCTTCCGGGACGAGGGCATTCAGTACTTC.

The chain employs TRBV10-3 and TRBJ2-7; maybe TRBD2 (5 bases). Germline CDR1 reads ENHRY; CDR2 reads SYGVKD. This CDR3 is 14 amino acids long. With 7 bases removed from V and 5 bases from J, the gap between germline ends came to 18 bases. This CDR3 is CAITGNPRSHEQYF. The CDR3 DNA sequence: TGTGCCATCACGGGGAACCCGAGGAGTCACGAGCAGTACTTC.

The CDR3 DNA follows: TGTGCCAGTACCATGGGGGGCCCGGGACAGGGGGCCAATCAGCCCCAGCATTTT. Protein sequence: CASTMGGPGQGANQPQHF. The chain uses TRBV19 and TRBJ1-5; 12 nucleotides match TRBD1. V shed 7 bases and J 3 bases; nucleotides not matched to a gene: 13. The CDR3 totals 18 residues. Per the germline V gene, CDR1 is LNHDA and CDR2 is SQIVND (reference sequence).

The genes are TRBV19 and TRBJ2-3; 9 nucleotides align to TRBD2. V was clipped by 6 bases and J by 0 bases; unmatched bases: 4. CDR1 and CDR2 (germline): LNHDA, SQIVND (reference sequence). The CDR3 length is 15 residues. CDR3 sequence (DNA): TGTGCCAGTAGGACTAGCGGCGCTAGCACAGATACGCAGTATTTT. Translated: CASRTSGASTDTQYF.

This clone occurred a few times. CDR3 in amino acids: CASKKGPSANEKLFF. Written as DNA, the CDR3 is TGTGCCAGTAAAAAGGGGCCTTCGGCTAATGAAAAACTGTTTTTT. The chain joins TRBV19 to TRBJ1-4; perhaps TRBD1 as D (5 bases). Germline CDR1 is LNHDA and CDR2 is SQIVND (reference sequence). CDR3 length: 15 amino acids. Deletions cut 7 bases from V and 3 bases from J, with 15 bases between.

The rearrangement uses TRBV5-1 and TRBJ2-7; TRBD2 might be the D (6 bases). V dropped 5 bases and J dropped 5 bases, with 17 bases sitting between them. The CDR3 sequence is 14 residues long. Germline CDR1 SGHRS, CDR2 YFSETQ. CDR3 DNA: TGCGCCAGCAGTAGGGACTTAGAAAGTAACGAGCAGTACTTC. This gives the protein CASSRDLESNEQYF.

The rearrangement uses TRBV13 and TRBJ2-7, with a tentative D call TRBD2 (5 bases). V was pared by 0 bases and J by 6 bases, with 12 bases between. The length of the CDR3 is 14 residues. Germline-derived CDR1 and CDR2 are PRHDT and FYEKMQ (reference sequence). The CDR3 sequence: CASSLGLGLFEQYF. For the CDR3, the DNA is TGTGCCAGCAGCTTAGGACTAGGACTCTTCGAGCAGTACTTC.

The chain employs TRBV24-1 and TRBJ1-6; TRBD1 might be the D (5 bases). The CDR3 covers 18 residues. Germline V gives CDR1 KGHDR, CDR2 SFDVKD. V gave up 6 bases and J gave up 4 bases, with 21 bases separating them. For the CDR3, the DNA is TGTGCCACCAGTAGGATTCACAGGTCCAGGAGGTATAATTCACCCCTCCACTTT. Its translation is CATSRIHRSRRYNSPLHF.

This clone was observed a few times. V is TRBV2 and J is TRBJ2-6; D unresolved. CDR1 and CDR2 from the germline V gene are SNHLY and FYNNEI. The CDR3 totals 15 residues. V was trimmed by 3 bases and J by 4 bases, leaving 10 bases between them. The CDR3 reads CASSDSGSGANVLTF. CDR3 nucleotide sequence: TGTGCCAGCAGTGACTCCGGATCGGGGGCCAACGTCCTGACTTTC.

The chain uses TRBV28 and TRBJ1-5; 8 nucleotides align to TRBD1. Germline V gene sequence: CDR1 MDHEN, CDR2 SYDVKM. Trimming at V came to 5 bases and at J to 2 bases, leaving 11 bases not matched to a gene. The CDR3 spans 17 residues. CDR3 nucleotides: TGTGCCAGCAGTGCTCCACAGGGGGAGTGGGGCAATCAGCCCCAGCATTTT. Translating it yields CASSAPQGEWGNQPQHF.

The genes are TRBV12-3 or TRBV12-4 and TRBJ1-1; D unclear. V was shortened by 3 bases and J by 1 base, with 6 bases between the two germline ends. CDR3 size: 13 residues. For the CDR3, the DNA is TGTGCCAGCAGTTTTGGAGAGAACACTGAAGCTTTCTTT. This sequence encodes CASSFGENTEAFF.

This chain connects TRBV10-1 to TRBJ2-3; 11 bases agree with TRBD2. V lost 5 bases and J lost 1; bases outside the gene matches: 2. Germline CDR1 and CDR2: WNHNN and SYGVQD (reference sequence). The CDR3 loop spans 15 amino acids. The DNA for the CDR3 is TGCGCCAGCAGTCCGACTAGCGGGGGCACAGATACGCAGTATTTT. Amino acid sequence: CASSPTSGGTDTQYF.

The J gene is TRBJ1-2, the V gene TRBV9; the D is unclear. Per germline, CDR1 SGDLS and CDR2 YYNGEE. V gave up 1 base and J gave up 4 bases, with 11 bases separating them. The CDR3 runs to 14 residues. The CDR3 nucleotides are TGTGCCAGCAGCGTACACAGTTGGGGCTATGGCTACACCTTC. Translating it yields CASSVHSWGYGYTF.

V is TRBV3-1 (or the pseudogene TRBV3-2) and J is TRBJ1-1; 7 positions match TRBD1. CDR1 is LGHDT, CDR2 YNNKEL, per germline (reference sequence). The CDR3 has 17 residues. J gave up 0 bases and V 0 bases, and 7 bases lay outside the gene matches. CDR3 sequence (DNA): TGTGCCAGCAGCCAAGATCTTGGGACAGACATGAACACTGAAGCTTTCTTT. It translates to CASSQDLGTDMNTEAFF.

The V and J genes are TRBV5-1 and TRBJ2-4; D is possibly TRBD1 or TRBD2 (5 bases each). Trimming left V 2 bases short and J 0 bases short, with 9 bases between. CDR3 length: 15 residues. Germline loops: CDR1 SGHRS, CDR2 YFSETQ. CDR3 region: CASSLGERAKNIQYF. CDR3 sequence (DNA): TGCGCCAGCAGCTTAGGGGAGCGAGCCAAAAACATTCAGTACTTC.

This chain connects TRBV29-1 to TRBJ1-2, with D tentatively TRBD1 (5 bases). The V gene lost 2 bases and the J gene lost 7 bases, with 11 bases spanning the gap. Germline CDR1 SQVTM, CDR2 ANQGSEA. The CDR3 spans 12 residues. CDR3 loop: CSVESRGVGYTF. For the CDR3, the DNA is TGCAGCGTTGAAAGTAGAGGGGTTGGCTACACCTTC.

The V and J genes are TRBV10-3 and TRBJ1-4; D is perhaps TRBD1 (5 bases). CDR3 length: 13 amino acids. The V gene lost 3 bases and the J gene lost 7 bases, with 9 bases spanning the gap. CDR1 and CDR2 (germline): ENHRY, SYGVKD. The CDR3 bases are TGTGCCATCAGTGACAGGGCGGGTGAAAAACTGTTTTTT. This codes for CAISDRAGEKLFF.

The CDR3 DNA reads TGTGCCAGCAGCACAGGGGCGCGGGGCGGGGAGCTGTTTTTT. Protein product: CASSTGARGGELFF. J is TRBJ2-2 and V is TRBV7-3, with D possibly TRBD1 on 7 matching bases. CDR1 and CDR2 from the germline V gene are SGHTA and FQGTGA. Trimming shortened V by 5 bases and J by 7 bases, and 14 bases separated the two germline ends. The CDR3 loop spans 14 amino acids.

The gene calls are TRBV6-5 and TRBJ2-2; D could derive from TRBD1 or TRBD2 (5 bases each). Germline CDR1 MNHEY, CDR2 SVGAGI. The CDR3 is 13 amino acids. Trimming cost V 10 bases and J 4 bases, with 13 bases left between them. This CDR3 reads CATTGQPTGELFF. For the CDR3, the DNA is TGTGCCACCACGGGGCAGCCCACCGGGGAGCTGTTTTTT.